This TCR beta chain emerged from a study of T cells in Graves' hyperthyroidism and ophthalmopathy. Study-level results: A 13 V-J signature model discriminated ophthalmopathy versus stable hyperthyroidism.

CDR1 MNHEY and CDR2 SVGAGI come from the germline V gene. V gave up 0 bases and J gave up 6 bases, with 6 bases separating them. The CDR3 consists of 13 residues. Diagnoses were established using clinical symptoms, serum thyroxine and TRAb, thyroid ultrasound and orbital computed tomography. This clonotype was recorded many times. The antigen is unknown. Template material for amplifying TCR beta CDR3 regions consisted of RNA transcripts. HTBI primers were the set used in a first-round RT-PCR of the TCR CDR3. Each CDR3 protein is one row after TCRdb ran MiXCR on the multiplex PCR reads. The repertoire includes 350,000 or so distinct CDR3 sequences, 15% to 20% of them detected once, and around 15% sits in the top ten.

This clonotype was obtained from a woman between 40 and 55 years old with Graves' ophthalmopathy. This sequence joins TRBV6-5 and TRBJ1-5, with D hard to call. Material for sequencing was blood. The CDR3 region is CASSYSWAQPQHF. The CDR3 DNA is TGTGCCAGCAGTTACTCGTGGGCTCAGCCCCAGCATTTT.